There are many counts of the clone carrying this T cell receptor (beta chain). Its antigen is undetermined. The data originate from a study of T-cell reconstitution after alpha-beta-depleted transplantation in children. After removal of 4 bases from V and 17 bases from J, the junction contained 16 bases not matched to a gene. CDR1 is MDHEN and CDR2 is SYDVKM in the germline V gene. The CDR3 extends over 15 amino acids. Study observations and caveats: Diversity and T-cell counts at one year after transplant derived mostly from new T cells. It was reported that alpha-beta T cells came from several hundred expanded graft clones (about two months after transplant). Certain patients had high TCRbeta diversity at day 60, and it came from recipient T cells and thymic progenitors that survived.

It was with unique molecular identifiers that the TCRbeta library was prepared. Each CDR3 protein gets one entry after TCRdb re-called the PCR reads with MiXCR. The sample holds 300,000 to 400,000 distinct CDR3 sequences, roughly 17% seen once. The source material was PBMCs, mostly from graft donor cells, sampled 360 days after TCRalphabeta/CD19-depleted stem cell transplant. This rearrangement joins TRBV28 to TRBJ1-6; 8 bases align to TRBD1. The TCR was taken from a male patient aged 2-15 years who had a stem cell transplant for acute lymphoblastic leukemia, so the T cells may come from the graft donor. CDR3 nucleotides: TGTGCCAGCAGTTCAGGACAGGGCGCCTTTCGGGGGATCCACTTT. This sequence encodes CASSSGQGAFRGIHF.